This T cell receptor beta chain originates from a study of cytomegalovirus exposure and HLA in healthy donors. Looking at the study overall: The approximately 120 validation repertoires, a later analysis reported, used the same platform as the approximately 630 first-cohort repertoires. Study-wide results and limits: Cytomegalovirus association was assigned to more than 150 TCR beta chains.

Among the 120 or so subjects of the validation cohort, separate from the 666-subject first cohort, were the donors. Per the germline V gene, CDR1 is MNHNY and CDR2 is SVGAGI (reference sequence). V gave up 5 bases and J gave up 1 base, with 16 bases separating them. This CDR3 is built from 16 residues. Regarding this clone: Its specificity is unknown.

The method was immunoSEQ multiplex PCR; TCRdb's version includes in-frame clones alone and lacks a portion of them. The sample includes fewer than 150,000 clones, about 86% of them seen just once. The rearrangement uses TRBV6-6 and TRBJ2-3; D perhaps matches TRBD1 (6 bases). This clonotype was sampled from a young woman in good health and CMV-seropositive. Material for sequencing was PBMCs. CDR3 protein: CASSRQAVVGTDTQYF. The CDR3 region has the DNA TGTGCCAGCAGTCGACAGGCGGTAGTCGGCACAGATACGCAGTATTTT.